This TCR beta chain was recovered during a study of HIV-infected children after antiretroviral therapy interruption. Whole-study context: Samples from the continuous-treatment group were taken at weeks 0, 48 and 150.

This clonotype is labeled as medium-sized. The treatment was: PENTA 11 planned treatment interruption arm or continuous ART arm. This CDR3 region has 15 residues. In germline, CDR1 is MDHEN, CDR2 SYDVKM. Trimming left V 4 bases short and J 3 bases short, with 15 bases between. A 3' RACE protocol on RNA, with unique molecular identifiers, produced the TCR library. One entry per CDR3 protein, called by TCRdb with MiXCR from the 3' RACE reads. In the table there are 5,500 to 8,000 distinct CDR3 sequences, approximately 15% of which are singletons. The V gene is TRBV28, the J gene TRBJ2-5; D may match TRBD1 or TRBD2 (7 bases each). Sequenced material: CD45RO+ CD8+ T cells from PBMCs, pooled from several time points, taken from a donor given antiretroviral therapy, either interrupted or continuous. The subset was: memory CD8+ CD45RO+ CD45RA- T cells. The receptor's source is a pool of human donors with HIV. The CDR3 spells CASSSLGGTEETQYF. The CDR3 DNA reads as TGTGCCAGCAGTTCCTTGGGGGGGACAGAAGAGACCCAGTACTTC.